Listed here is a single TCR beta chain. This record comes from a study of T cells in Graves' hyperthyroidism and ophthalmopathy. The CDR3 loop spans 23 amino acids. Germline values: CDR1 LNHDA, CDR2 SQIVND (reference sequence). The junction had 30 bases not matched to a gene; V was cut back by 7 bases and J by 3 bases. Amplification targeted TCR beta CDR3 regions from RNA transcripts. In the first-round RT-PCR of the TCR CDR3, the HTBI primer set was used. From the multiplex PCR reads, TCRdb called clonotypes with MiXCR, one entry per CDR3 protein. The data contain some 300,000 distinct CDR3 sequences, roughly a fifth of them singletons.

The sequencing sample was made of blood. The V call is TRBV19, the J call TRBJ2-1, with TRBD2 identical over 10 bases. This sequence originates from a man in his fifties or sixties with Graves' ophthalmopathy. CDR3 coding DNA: TGTGCCAGTAACCCGGGGGGGGCAAGTGGTCTAGCGGGAGTCCTCCCCCACTACAATGAGCAGTTCTTC. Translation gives CASNPGGASGLAGVLPHYNEQFF.